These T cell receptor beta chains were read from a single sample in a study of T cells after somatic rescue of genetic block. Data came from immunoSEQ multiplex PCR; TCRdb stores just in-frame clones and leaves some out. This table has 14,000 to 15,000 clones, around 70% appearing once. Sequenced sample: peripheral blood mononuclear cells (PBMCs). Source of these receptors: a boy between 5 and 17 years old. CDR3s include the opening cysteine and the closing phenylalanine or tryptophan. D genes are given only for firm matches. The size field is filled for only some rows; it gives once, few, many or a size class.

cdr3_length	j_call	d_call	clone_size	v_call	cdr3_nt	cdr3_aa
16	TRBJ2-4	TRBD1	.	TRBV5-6	TGTGCCAGCAGCTTGAAGACAGGGGCAGTCAAAAACATTCAGTACTTC	CASSLKTGAVKNIQYF
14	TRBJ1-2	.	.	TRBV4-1	TGCGCCAGCAGCCCCCGGCAGCTTAACTATGGCTACACCTTC	CASSPRQLNYGYTF
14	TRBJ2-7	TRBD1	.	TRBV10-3	TGTGCCATCAGTTTAGACAGGGTACGGTACGAGCAGTACTTC	CAISLDRVRYEQYF
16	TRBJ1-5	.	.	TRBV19	TGTGCCAGTAGTACGCCCAGGGCAGGGCTAAATCAGCCCCAGCATTTT	CASSTPRAGLNQPQHF
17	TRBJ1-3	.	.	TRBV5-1	TGCGCCAGCAGCTTGGGACCCCAGGGCTTCTCTGGAAACACCATATATTTT	CASSLGPQGFSGNTIYF
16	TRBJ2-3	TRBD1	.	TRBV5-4	TGTGCCAGCAGCTTCGGGACAGGGAGTCTACCAGATACGCAGTATTTT	CASSFGTGSLPDTQYF
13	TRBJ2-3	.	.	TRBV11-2	TGTGCCAGCAGCTTCCCCTTTTACGATACGCAGTATTTT	CASSFPFYDTQYF
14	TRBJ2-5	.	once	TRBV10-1	TGCGCCAGCAGTGTAATAAAAGTTCAAGAGACCCAGTACTTC	CASSVIKVQETQYF
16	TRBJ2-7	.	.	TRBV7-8	TGTGCCAGCAGCTTAGCGAATCGGGGGAACTCCTACGAGCAGTACTTC	CASSLANRGNSYEQYF
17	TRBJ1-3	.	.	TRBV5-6	TGTGCCAGCAGCTTGTTAGTGGGAGGCCCCTCTGGAAACACCATATATTTT	CASSLLVGGPSGNTIYF
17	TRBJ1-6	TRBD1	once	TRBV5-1	TGCGCCAGCAGAACGGGACAGGGCCTTAGTATGAATTCACCCCTCCACTTT	CASRTGQGLSMNSPLHF
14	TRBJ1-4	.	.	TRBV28	TGTGCCAGCAGTTTAGGGCCCTTAAATGAAAAACTGTTTTTT	CASSLGPLNEKLFF
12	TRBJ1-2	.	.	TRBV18	TGTGCCAGCTCTTTGGATAACTATGGCTACACCTTC	CASSLDNYGYTF
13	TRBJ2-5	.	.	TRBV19	TGTGCCAGTAGTATTGCAGGGTTAGAGACCCAGTACTTC	CASSIAGLETQYF
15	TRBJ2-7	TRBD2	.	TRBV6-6	TGTGCCAGCAGTTATCTAGCGGGTGGGGACTACGAGCAGTACTTC	CASSYLAGGDYEQYF
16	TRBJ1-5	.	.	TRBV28	TGTGCCAGCAGTCACTCGAGAGGCCCTGGCAATCAGCCCCAGCATTTT	CASSHSRGPGNQPQHF
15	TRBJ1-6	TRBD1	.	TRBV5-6	TGTGCCAGCAGCTTCTCCGGGACAGCTAATTCACCCCTCCACTTT	CASSFSGTANSPLHF
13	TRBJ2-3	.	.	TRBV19	TGTGCCAGTAGCCCGAAGAGGACGGATACGCAGTATTTT	CASSPKRTDTQYF
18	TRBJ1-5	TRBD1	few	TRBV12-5	TGTGCTAGTGGGGTGCTAAGGGACAGGGAATCTTTCAATCAGCCCCAGCATTTT	CASGVLRDRESFNQPQHF
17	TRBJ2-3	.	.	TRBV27	TGTGCCAGCAGTCCCCGTCAGGGCGGGAAGCGCACAGATACGCAGTATTTT	CASSPRQGGKRTDTQYF
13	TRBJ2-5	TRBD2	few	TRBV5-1	TGCGCCAGGGGGACTAGCGGACAAGAGACCCAGTACTTC	CARGTSGQETQYF
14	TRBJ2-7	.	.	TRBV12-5	TGTGCTAGTGGTCTGGACCAGGATACCTACGAGCAGTACTTC	CASGLDQDTYEQYF
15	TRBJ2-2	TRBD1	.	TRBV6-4	TGTGCCAGCAGTGAGGGGACAGGGGACACCGGGGAGCTGTTTTTT	CASSEGTGDTGELFF
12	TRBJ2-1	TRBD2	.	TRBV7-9	TGTGCCAGCAGCGGACTAGCGACAACGCAGTTCTTC	CASSGLATTQFF
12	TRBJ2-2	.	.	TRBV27	TGTGCCAGCAGTTTTAGTACCGGGGAGCTGTTTTTT	CASSFSTGELFF
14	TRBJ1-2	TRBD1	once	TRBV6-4	TGTGCCAGCAGTCCCGGGACAGGGGACTATGGCTACACCTTC	CASSPGTGDYGYTF
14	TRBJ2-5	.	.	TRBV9	TGTGCCAGCAGCGTCGGACATATGGGGGAGACCCAGTACTTC	CASSVGHMGETQYF
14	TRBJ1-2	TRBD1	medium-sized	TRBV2	TGTGCCAGCAGTGTCTGGACAGGGGGAAATGGCTACACCTTC	CASSVWTGGNGYTF
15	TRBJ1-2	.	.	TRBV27	TGTGCCAGCAGTCCCAGGTCCCCGGGCAGGGATGGCTACACCTTC	CASSPRSPGRDGYTF
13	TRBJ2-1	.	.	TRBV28	TGTGCCAGCAGTTTAGAGGTAAGGACCGAGCAGTTCTTC	CASSLEVRTEQFF
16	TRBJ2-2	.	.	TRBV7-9	TGTGCCAGCAGCTTAATTGCGGGGTGGAACACCGGGGAGCTGTTTTTT	CASSLIAGWNTGELFF
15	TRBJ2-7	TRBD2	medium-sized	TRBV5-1	TGCGCCAGCAGCTTGGGACTAGCAGATGCCTACGAGCAGTACTTC	CASSLGLADAYEQYF
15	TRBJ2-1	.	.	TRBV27	TGTGCCAGCAGCCCCGATGGGTTCTCCTACAATGAGCAGTTCTTC	CASSPDGFSYNEQFF
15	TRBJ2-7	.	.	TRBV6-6	TGTGCCATCAGTGCCAACCTGGGCAGGGACGGGGAGCAGTACTTC	CAISANLGRDGEQYF
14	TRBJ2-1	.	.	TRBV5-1	TGCGCCAGCAGCTTCGGGGGATTCGACAATGAGCAGTTCTTC	CASSFGGFDNEQFF
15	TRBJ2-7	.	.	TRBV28	TGTGCCAGCAGTTTAATCCCAGGAGACTCCTACGAGCAGTACTTC	CASSLIPGDSYEQYF
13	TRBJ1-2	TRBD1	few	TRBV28	TGTGCCAGCGGGGACAGGGTTAACTATGGCTACACCTTC	CASGDRVNYGYTF
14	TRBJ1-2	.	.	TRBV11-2	TGTGCCAGCAGCCCCGGGACCTCTTCCTATGGCTACACCTTC	CASSPGTSSYGYTF
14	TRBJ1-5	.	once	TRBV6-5	TGTGCCAGCAGTTACTCGGACAGACATCAGCCCCAGCATTTT	CASSYSDRHQPQHF
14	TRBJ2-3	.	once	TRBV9	TGTGCCAGCAGCGCAGACCCTTTCACAGATACGCAGTATTTT	CASSADPFTDTQYF
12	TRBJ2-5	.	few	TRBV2	TGTGCCAGCAGTGAAGTGGCAGAGACCCAGTACTTC	CASSEVAETQYF
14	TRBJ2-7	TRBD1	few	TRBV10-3	TGTGCCCCACCCCGCCGGGACAGGGGCCACGAGCAGTACTTC	CAPPRRDRGHEQYF
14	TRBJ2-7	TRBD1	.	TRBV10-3	TGTGCCATCAGACCGGGACAGGGGACCTACGAGCAGTACTTC	CAIRPGQGTYEQYF
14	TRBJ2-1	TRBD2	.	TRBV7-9	TGTGCCAGCAGCCCACTAGCGGGAGTTCATGCGGAGTTCTTC	CASSPLAGVHAEFF
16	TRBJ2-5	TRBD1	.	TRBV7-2	TGTGCCAGCAGCTTGGTGGTCGGTTGGGACAGGGGGAATTCGTACTTC	CASSLVVGWDRGNSYF
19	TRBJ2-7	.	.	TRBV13	TGTGCCAGCAGCTTAAGAAGGACCATCTCACCGGGACACCCTTACGAGCAGTACTTC	CASSLRRTISPGHPYEQYF
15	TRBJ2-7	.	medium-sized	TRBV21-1	TGTGCCAGCAGCAACGCCCGAGACTGCCCCTACGAGCAGTACTTC	CASSNARDCPYEQYF
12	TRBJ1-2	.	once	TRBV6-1	TGTGCCAGTTCCCCGGTCGCCTATGGCTACACCTTC	CASSPVAYGYTF
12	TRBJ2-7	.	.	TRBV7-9	TGTGCCAGCACCCTCGGTTCCTACGAGCAGTACTTC	CASTLGSYEQYF
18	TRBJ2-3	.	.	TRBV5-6	TGTGCCAGCAGCTTGCGTTCCACGGGACGGACTTACACAGATACGCAGTATTTT	CASSLRSTGRTYTDTQYF
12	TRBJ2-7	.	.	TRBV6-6	TGTGCCAGCAGTCACTCAAACTACGAGCAGTACTTC	CASSHSNYEQYF
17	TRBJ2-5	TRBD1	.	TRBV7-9	TGTGCCAGCAGCCCTAGTGAAGGACAGGGGTGGGTGGAGACCCAGTACTTC	CASSPSEGQGWVETQYF